This TCR beta chain was found in a study of blood T cell repertoires in COVID-19. Sequencing used immunoSEQ multiplex PCR; TCRdb keeps in-frame clones, though not all of them. The table shows around 380,000 clones, with approximately 89% occurring only once. This receptor was taken from a man aged 30 to 39 who had recovered from COVID-19. The sequenced material came from PBMCs or T cells enriched from blood (not recorded which).

The CDR3 is CASSPTGAYGYTF. The CDR3 nucleotides are TGTGCCAGCAGTCCGACAGGGGCCTATGGCTACACCTTC. The V gene is TRBV27, the J gene TRBJ1-2; 8 bases align to TRBD1. Germline V lookup: CDR1 MNHEY, CDR2 SMNVEV (reference sequence). There are 13 residues in the CDR3. Trimming at V came to 5 bases and at J to 4 bases, leaving 3 bases not matched to a gene.